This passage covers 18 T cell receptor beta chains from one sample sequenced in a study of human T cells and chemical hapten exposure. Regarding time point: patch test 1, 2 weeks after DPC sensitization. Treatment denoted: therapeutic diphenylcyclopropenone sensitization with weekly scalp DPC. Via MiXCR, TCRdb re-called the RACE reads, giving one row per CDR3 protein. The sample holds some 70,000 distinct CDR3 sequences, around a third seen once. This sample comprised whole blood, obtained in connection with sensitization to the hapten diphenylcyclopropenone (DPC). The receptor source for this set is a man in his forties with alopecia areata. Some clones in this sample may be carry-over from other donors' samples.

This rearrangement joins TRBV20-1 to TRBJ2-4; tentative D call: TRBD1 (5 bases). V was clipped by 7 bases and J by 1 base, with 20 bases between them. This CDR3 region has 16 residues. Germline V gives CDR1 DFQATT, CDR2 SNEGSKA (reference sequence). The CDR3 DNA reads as TGCAGTGTTTCGCCGTCAGGGAAACGGGCCAAAAACATTCAGTACTTC. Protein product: CSVSPSGKRAKNIQYF.

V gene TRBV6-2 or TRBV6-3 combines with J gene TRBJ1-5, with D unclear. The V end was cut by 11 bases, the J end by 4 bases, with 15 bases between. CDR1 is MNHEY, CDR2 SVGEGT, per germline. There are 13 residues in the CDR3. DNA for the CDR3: TGTGCCGTGCGGGAGCCGGGGAATCAGCCCCAGCATTTT. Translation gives CAVREPGNQPQHF.

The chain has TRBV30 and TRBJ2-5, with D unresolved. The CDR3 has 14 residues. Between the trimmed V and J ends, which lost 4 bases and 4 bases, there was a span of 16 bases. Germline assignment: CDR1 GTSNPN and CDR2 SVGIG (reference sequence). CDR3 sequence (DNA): TGTGCCTGGACCCCTGGATCAGGTCTAGAGACCCAGTACTTC. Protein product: CAWTPGSGLETQYF.

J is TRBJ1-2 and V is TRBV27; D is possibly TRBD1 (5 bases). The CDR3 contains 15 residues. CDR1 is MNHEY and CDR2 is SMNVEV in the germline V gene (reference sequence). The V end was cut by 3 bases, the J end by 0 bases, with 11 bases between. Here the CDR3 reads CASSLRGLANYGYTF. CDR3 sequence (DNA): TGTGCCAGCAGTTTGCGGGGCCTCGCTAACTATGGCTACACCTTC.

CDR3 sequence: CASSLPGGAGGGDEQFF. For the CDR3, the DNA is TGTGCCAGCAGCCTCCCGGGGGGGGCGGGAGGTGGGGATGAGCAGTTCTTC. The chain combines TRBV7-2 with TRBJ2-1; 8 nucleotides agree with TRBD2. V shed 5 bases, J shed 8 bases, and the junction held 17 bases outside the gene matches. Germline CDR1 SGHTA, CDR2 FQGNSA. The CDR3 contains 17 residues.

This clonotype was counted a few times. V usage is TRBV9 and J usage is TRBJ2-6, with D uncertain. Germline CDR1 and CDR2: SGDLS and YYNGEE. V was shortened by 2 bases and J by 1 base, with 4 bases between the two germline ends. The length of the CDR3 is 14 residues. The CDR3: CASSVGSGANVLTF. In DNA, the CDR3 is TGTGCCAGCAGCGTTGGGTCTGGGGCCAACGTCCTGACTTTC. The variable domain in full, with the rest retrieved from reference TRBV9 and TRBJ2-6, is DSGVTQTPKHLITATGQRVTLRCSPRSGDLSVYWYQQSLDQGLQFLIQYYNGEERAKGNILERFSAQQFPDLHSELNLSSLELGDSALYFCASSVGSGANVLTFGAGSRLTVL.

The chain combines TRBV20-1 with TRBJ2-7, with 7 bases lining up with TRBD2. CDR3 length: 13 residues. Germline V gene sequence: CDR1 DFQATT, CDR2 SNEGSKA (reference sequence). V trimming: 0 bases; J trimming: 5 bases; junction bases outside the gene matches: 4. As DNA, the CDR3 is TGCAGTGCTAGAGATTGGGGAGGGAACGAGCAGTACTTC. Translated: CSARDWGGNEQYF.

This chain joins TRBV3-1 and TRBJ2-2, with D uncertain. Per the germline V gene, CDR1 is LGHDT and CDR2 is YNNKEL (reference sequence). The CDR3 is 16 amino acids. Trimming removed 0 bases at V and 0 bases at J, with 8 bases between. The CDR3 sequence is CASSQDPGTNTGELFF. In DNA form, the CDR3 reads TGTGCCAGCAGCCAAGATCCGGGCACGAACACCGGGGAGCTGTTTTTT.

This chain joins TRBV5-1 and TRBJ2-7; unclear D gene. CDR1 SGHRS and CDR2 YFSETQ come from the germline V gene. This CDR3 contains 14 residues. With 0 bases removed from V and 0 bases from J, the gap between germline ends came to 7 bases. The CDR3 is CASSLAVNSYEQYF. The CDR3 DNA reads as TGCGCCAGCAGCTTGGCCGTGAACTCCTACGAGCAGTACTTC.

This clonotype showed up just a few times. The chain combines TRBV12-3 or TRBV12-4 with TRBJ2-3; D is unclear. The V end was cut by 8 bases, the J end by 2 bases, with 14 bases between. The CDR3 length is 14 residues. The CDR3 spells CASDRAPNTDTQYF. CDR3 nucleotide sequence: TGTGCCAGCGACCGAGCCCCAAACACAGATACGCAGTATTTT.

The CDR3 DNA follows: TGTGCCAGCAGCCGTAGTGACGGGAGTAGCACAGATACGCAGTATTTT. The encoded protein is CASSRSDGSSTDTQYF. This rearrangement joins TRBV11-2 to TRBJ2-3; D is perhaps TRBD2 (6 bases). CDR1 is SGHAT, CDR2 FQNNGV, per germline. V was pared by 5 bases and J by 0 bases, with 15 bases between. The CDR3 is 16 residues long.

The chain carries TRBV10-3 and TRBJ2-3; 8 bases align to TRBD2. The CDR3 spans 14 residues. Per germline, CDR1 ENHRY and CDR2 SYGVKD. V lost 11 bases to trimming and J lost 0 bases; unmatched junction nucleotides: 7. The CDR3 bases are TGTGCCGCCACTAGCGGAACTAGCACAGATACGCAGTATTTT. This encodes CAATSGTSTDTQYF.

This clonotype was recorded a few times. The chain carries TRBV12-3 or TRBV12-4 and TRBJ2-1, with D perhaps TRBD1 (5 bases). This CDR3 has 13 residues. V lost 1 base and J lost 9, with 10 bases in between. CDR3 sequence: CASSLGGVVEQFF. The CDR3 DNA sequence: TGTGCCAGCAGTTTAGGGGGCGTCGTTGAGCAGTTCTTC.

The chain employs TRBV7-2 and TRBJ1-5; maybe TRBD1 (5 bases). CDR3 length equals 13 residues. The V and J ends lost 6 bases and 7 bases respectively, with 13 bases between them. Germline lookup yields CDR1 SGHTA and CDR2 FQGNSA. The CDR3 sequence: CASRGPGRQPQHF. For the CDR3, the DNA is TGTGCCAGCAGGGGACCGGGTCGGCAGCCCCAGCATTTT.

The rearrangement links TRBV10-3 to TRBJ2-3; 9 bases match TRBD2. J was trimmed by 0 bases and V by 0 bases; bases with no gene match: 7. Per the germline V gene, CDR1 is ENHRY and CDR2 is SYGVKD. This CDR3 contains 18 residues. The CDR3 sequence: CAISESTASGVSTDTQYF. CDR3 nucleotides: TGTGCCATCAGTGAGTCAACGGCTAGCGGGGTTAGCACAGATACGCAGTATTTT.

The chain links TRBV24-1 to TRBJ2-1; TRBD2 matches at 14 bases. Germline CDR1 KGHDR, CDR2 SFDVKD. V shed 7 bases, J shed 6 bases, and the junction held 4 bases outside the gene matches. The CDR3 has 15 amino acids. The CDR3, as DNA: TGTGCCACCAGGGGGGGGACTAGCGGGAGCAATGAGCAGTTCTTC. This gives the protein CATRGGTSGSNEQFF.

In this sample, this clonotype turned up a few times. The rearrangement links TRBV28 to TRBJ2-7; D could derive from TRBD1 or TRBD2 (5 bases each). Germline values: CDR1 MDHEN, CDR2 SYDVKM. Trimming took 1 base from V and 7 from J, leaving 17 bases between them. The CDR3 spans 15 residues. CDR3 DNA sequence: TGTGCCAGCAGTTTATCGGTCGAGTGGGACGGGGAGCAGTACTTC. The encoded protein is CASSLSVEWDGEQYF.

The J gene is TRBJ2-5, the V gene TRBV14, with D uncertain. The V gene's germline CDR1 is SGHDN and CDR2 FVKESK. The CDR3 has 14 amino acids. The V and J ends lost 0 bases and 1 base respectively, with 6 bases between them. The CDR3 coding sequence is TGTGCCAGCAGCCAAGATTTAGCCCAAGAGACCCAGTACTTC. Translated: CASSQDLAQETQYF.